These 32 T cell receptor beta chains came from one sample sequenced in a study of beta chain features in type 1 diabetes. Whole-study findings and limits: Shorter TCRB CDR3s, moderately but significantly so, marked every one of the four CD4+ subsets in Type 1 diabetes patients.

All of the isolated RNA was reverse transcribed, so expressed TCRB transcripts were sequenced. Generated by immunoSEQ multiplex PCR, the TCRdb table keeps only in-frame clones and is missing some. The sample contains over 150,000 clones, less than 10% of which appear only once. These receptors have no known antigen. Material for sequencing was central memory CD4+ T cells from blood. The receptor source for this set is a man aged 18-30 years with type 1 diabetes.

This clone was detected a few times. The chain couples TRBV15 to TRBJ2-7, with D possibly TRBD1 on 6 matching bases. From germline, CDR1 is LNHNV and CDR2 YYDKDF (reference sequence). Deletions cut 5 bases from V and 6 bases from J, with 14 bases between. CDR3 length: 13 residues. The CDR3 is CATSYTTGTEQYF. The CDR3 DNA follows: TGTGCCACCAGCTATACAACAGGGACCGAGCAGTACTTC.

The chain carries TRBV4-3 and TRBJ1-2; 10 bases line up with TRBD1. The germline CDR1 and CDR2 sequences are LGHNA and YSLEER. CDR3 length: 13 amino acids. The V and J ends lost 3 bases and 10 bases, in that order; junction bases with no gene match: 5. DNA of the CDR3: TGCGCCAGCAGCCACCGGGACAGGGGACTCTACACCTTC. Residues: CASSHRDRGLYTF.

With respect to this clone: Other DNA sequences of this sample code for an identical CDR3. V usage is TRBV27 and J usage is TRBJ1-2; TRBD1 matches at 9 bases. Germline CDR1 reads MNHEY; CDR2 reads SMNVEV (reference sequence). The V gene end was trimmed by 6 bases and the J gene end by 4 bases; junction bases not matched to a gene: 3. The CDR3 has 13 amino acids. Written as DNA, the CDR3 is TGTGCCAGCAGCAGGACAGGGGCCTATGGCTACACCTTC. Translation: CASSRTGAYGYTF.

The sample holds a few counts of this clone. The rearrangement links TRBV29-1 to TRBJ2-7; 8 bases are a match to TRBD1. This CDR3 is built from 15 residues. V lost 2 bases, J lost 3 bases, and 9 bases stayed unmatched. Germline CDR1 is SQVTM and CDR2 is ANQGSEA. The CDR3 here is CSVEIPGQVGYEQYF. CDR3 coding DNA: TGCAGCGTTGAAATCCCGGGACAGGTGGGCTACGAGCAGTACTTC.

The V and J genes are TRBV30 and TRBJ2-3; D is undetermined. The CDR3 length is 13 residues. Germline values: CDR1 GTSNPN, CDR2 SVGIG (reference sequence). V was trimmed by 3 bases and J by 3 bases, leaving 10 bases between them. In nucleotides, the CDR3 is TGTGCCTGGAGGTCACGGGTAACAGATACGCAGTATTTT. It specifies CAWRSRVTDTQYF.

The chain couples TRBV29-1 to TRBJ2-7, with a possible D match to TRBD1 (6 bases). The CDR3 sequence is 13 residues long. V lost 2 bases, J lost 1 base, and 9 bases lay in between. CDR1 and CDR2 (germline): SQVTM, ANQGSEA. The CDR3 protein is CSVESQGSYEQYF. CDR3 sequence (DNA): TGCAGCGTTGAATCACAGGGTTCCTACGAGCAGTACTTC.

The chain recombines TRBV7-9 with TRBJ2-7, with D possibly matching TRBD2 (5 bases). The CDR3 loop spans 14 amino acids. Trimming removed 5 bases at V and 4 bases at J, with 15 bases between. CDR1 is SEHNR and CDR2 is FQNEAQ in the germline V gene (reference sequence). The CDR3 reads CASSRGGNGYEQYF. In DNA, the CDR3 is TGTGCCAGCAGCCGTGGAGGAAACGGGTACGAGCAGTACTTC.

This clone was seen more than once but under ten times. The rearrangement uses TRBV7-2 and TRBJ2-3, with D possibly TRBD2 on 5 matching bases. Trimming took off 5 bases at V and 8 bases at J, with 14 bases between the two ends. The CDR3 loop spans 13 amino acids. The germline V gene encodes CDR1 SGHTA and CDR2 FQGNSA. The CDR3 region has the DNA TGTGCCAGCAGCCAGGACCCGCGGGTTACGCAGTATTTT. It is translated as CASSQDPRVTQYF.

This chain joins TRBV18 and TRBJ1-5, with a tentative D call TRBD1 (5 bases). The germline gives CDR1 KGHSH, CDR2 LQKENI. Trimming cost V 3 bases and J 0 bases, with 12 bases left between them. This CDR3 has 16 amino acids. This chain's CDR3 is CASSPAGPYSNQPQHF. DNA for the CDR3: TGTGCCAGCTCACCGGCAGGGCCCTATAGCAATCAGCCCCAGCATTTT.

This clone was counted only a few times. This sequence joins TRBV28 and TRBJ1-2; D possibly corresponds to TRBD1 (6 bases). V dropped 6 bases and J dropped 2 bases, with 10 bases sitting between them. There are 13 residues in the CDR3. Germline loops: CDR1 MDHEN, CDR2 SYDVKM. This CDR3 reads CASRRTGNYGYTF. The CDR3 DNA follows: TGTGCCAGCAGGCGAACAGGGAACTATGGCTACACCTTC.

This chain links TRBV25-1 with TRBJ2-2, with D possibly TRBD1 on 6 matching bases. CDR1 MGHDK and CDR2 SYGVNS come from the germline V gene. Trimming pared 0 bases from V and 2 bases from J, leaving 13 bases between. The CDR3 runs to 17 residues. DNA of the CDR3: TGTGCCAGCAGTGAATATGGCCCAGGGGCAAACACCGGGGAGCTGTTTTTT. This codes for CASSEYGPGANTGELFF.

In this sample, this clone turned up a few times. The chain employs TRBV7-2 and TRBJ1-5; 7 bases are a match to TRBD1. Trimming at V came to 4 bases and at J to 7 bases, leaving 10 bases not matched to a gene. The CDR3 spans 15 residues. Germline V gene sequence: CDR1 SGHTA, CDR2 FQGNSA. In nucleotides, the CDR3 is TGTGCCAGCAGCTCGACGGGGCAGGGGGAACAGCCCCAGCATTTT. Amino acid sequence: CASSSTGQGEQPQHF. The variable domain in full, completed from reference TRBV7-2 and TRBJ1-5, reads GAGVSQSPSNKVTEKGKDVELRCDPISGHTALYWYRQSLGQGLEFLIYFQGNSAPDKSGLPSDRFSAERTGGSVSTLTIQRTQQEDSAVYLCASSSTGQGEQPQHFGDGTRLSIL.

Worth noting for this clone: At the DNA level, this CDR3 is encoded by other sequences in the same sample as well. The chain carries TRBV18 and TRBJ1-1, with a possible D match to TRBD1 (5 bases). V lost 3 bases and J 3 bases, leaving 8 bases between the germline ends. This CDR3 is built from 13 residues. Germline CDR1 KGHSH, CDR2 LQKENI. Written as DNA, the CDR3 is TGTGCCAGCTCACCGGGGGGGGACACTGAAGCTTTCTTT. It yields the protein CASSPGGDTEAFF.

The V call is TRBV27, the J call TRBJ1-5, with 7 bases aligning to TRBD1. The V segment lost 7 bases and the J segment 4 bases; nucleotides outside the gene matches: 7. The CDR3 has 14 residues. Germline CDR1 reads MNHEY; CDR2 reads SMNVEV (reference sequence). CDR3 region: CASTSLQGNQPQHF. The CDR3 DNA reads as TGTGCCAGCACTTCACTACAGGGGAATCAGCCCCAGCATTTT.

The V and J genes are TRBV2 and TRBJ2-1; TRBD2 matches at 8 bases. J gave up 3 bases and V 6 bases, and 10 bases lay outside the gene matches. The CDR3 consists of 16 residues. Per germline, CDR1 SNHLY and CDR2 FYNNEI. This CDR3 reads CASRPSGTRRYNEQFF. The CDR3, as DNA: TGTGCCAGCAGACCATCCGGGACTAGGCGCTACAATGAGCAGTTCTTC. Filled out from reference TRBV2 and TRBJ2-1, the complete variable domain reads EPEVTQTPSHQVTQMGQEVILRCVPISNHLYFYWYRQILGQKVEFLVSFYNNEISEKSEIFDDQFSVERPDGSNFTLKIRSTKLEDSAMYFCASRPSGTRRYNEQFFGPGTRLTVL.

This clone was seen a handful of times. The chain couples TRBV7-9 to TRBJ2-7; TRBD2 matches 9 bases. Germline trimming cut 1 base from V and 3 bases from J; bases unmatched to any gene: 1. Germline loops: CDR1 SEHNR, CDR2 FQNEAQ (reference sequence). There are 14 residues in the CDR3. Here the CDR3 DNA reads TGTGCCAGCAGCTTAGGACTAGCGGTCTACGAGCAGTACTTC. The encoded protein is CASSLGLAVYEQYF. The full variable domain, in which reference TRBV7-9 and TRBJ2-7 provide the parts outside the CDR3, is DTGVSQNPRHKITKRGQNVTFRCDPISEHNRLYWYRQTLGQGPEFLTYFQNEAQLEKSRLLSDRFSAERPKGSFSTLEIQRTEQGDSAMYLCASSLGLAVYEQYFGPGTRLTVT.

This clone was counted a few times. V is TRBV6-5 and J is TRBJ1-1; TRBD1 is a possible D gene (5 bases). The CDR3 covers 16 residues. The germline CDR1 and CDR2 sequences are MNHEY and SVGAGI. Trimming removed 0 bases from V and 4 bases from J, with 15 bases in between. The DNA of the CDR3 is TGTGCCAGCAGTTACTCGGACCTTCCGGGGGGCACTGAAGCTTTCTTT. Translating it yields CASSYSDLPGGTEAFF.

The CDR3 bases are TGTGCCAGCAGCTTAGCGGGATCAGGGAACTATGGCTACACCTTC. Translated, it gives CASSLAGSGNYGYTF. The chain couples TRBV7-9 to TRBJ1-2; tentatively, D is TRBD1 (5 bases). CDR3 length: 15 residues. Germline lookup yields CDR1 SEHNR and CDR2 FQNEAQ (reference sequence). The V and J ends lost 0 bases and 2 bases respectively, with 10 bases between them.

V usage is TRBV5-4 and J usage is TRBJ2-1; TRBD2 matches at 8 bases. Germline values: CDR1 SGHNT, CDR2 YYREEE (reference sequence). The V gene end was trimmed by 4 bases and the J gene end by 4 bases; junction bases not matched to a gene: 13. The length of the CDR3 is 17 residues. CDR3 region: CASSLSPGLGLYNEQFF. In nucleotides, the CDR3 is TGTGCCAGCAGCCTCTCACCGGGACTAGGCCTTTACAATGAGCAGTTCTTC.

This clone has a handful of counts. V is TRBV4-1 and J is TRBJ2-5; 7 nucleotides line up with TRBD2. CDR1 MGHRA and CDR2 YSYEKL come from the germline V gene. The CDR3 is 14 residues long. V gave up 1 base and J gave up 4 bases; unmatched junction bases: 3. The CDR3: CASSQVQRGETQYF. The CDR3 bases are TGCGCCAGCAGCCAAGTGCAGCGGGGAGAGACCCAGTACTTC.

This clone was seen only a few times. This chain links TRBV7-8 with TRBJ2-1, with a weak D call TRBD2 (5 bases). The V end lost 5 bases, the J end lost 10 bases, and 15 bases lay between the germline ends. The CDR3 length is 13 residues. CDR1 SGHVS and CDR2 FQNEAQ come from the germline V gene. CDR3 sequence (DNA): TGTGCCAGCAGCCCCCCAGCGGCGGACGAGCAGTTCTTC. It translates to CASSPPAADEQFF.

This clone was seen a few times. This rearrangement joins TRBV5-1 to TRBJ2-1, with D possibly TRBD1 on 6 matching bases. The CDR3 has 13 amino acids. The germline V gene encodes CDR1 SGHRS and CDR2 YFSETQ. V was shortened by 6 bases and J by 7 bases, with 14 bases between the two germline ends. CDR3 sequence reads: CASTWIGGNEQFF. The CDR3 DNA reads as TGCGCCAGCACCTGGATAGGGGGAAATGAGCAGTTCTTC.

This clone was counted a few times. The rearrangement links TRBV19 to TRBJ1-2, with D possibly being TRBD1 (5 bases). The CDR3 sequence is 13 residues long. Trimming removed 8 bases from V and 0 bases from J, with 10 bases in between. CDR1 is LNHDA and CDR2 is SQIVND in the germline V gene (reference sequence). The CDR3 spells CASATDANYGYTF. The CDR3 bases are TGTGCCAGTGCGACAGACGCTAACTATGGCTACACCTTC.

This chain uses TRBV5-5 with TRBJ2-2; 10 bases are shared with TRBD2. The CDR3 is 16 residues long. Germline-derived CDR1 and CDR2 are SGHKS and YYEKEE (reference sequence). Losses at the gene ends were 0 bases for V and 5 bases for J; bases not matched to a gene: 4. CDR3 amino acids: CASSLAVSGRTGELFF. CDR3 nucleotide sequence: TGTGCCAGCAGCTTGGCCGTTAGCGGGAGGACCGGGGAGCTGTTTTTT.

V and J are TRBV14 and TRBJ2-5; 9 bases align to TRBD2. This CDR3 spans 15 amino acids. V lost 4 bases and J lost 9; bases outside the gene matches: 12. Germline V gives CDR1 SGHDN, CDR2 FVKESK. CDR3 DNA sequence: TGTGCCAGCAGCCCGGATCTAGCGGGACTAATGCCCCAGTACTTC. Translation: CASSPDLAGLMPQYF.

The J gene is TRBJ2-3, the V gene TRBV28; D uncertain. Germline CDR1 reads MDHEN; CDR2 reads SYDVKM. The V and J ends lost 6 bases and 11 bases respectively, with 12 bases between them. CDR3 length equals 11 residues. CDR3 sequence reads: CASSHYGEQYF. As DNA, the CDR3 is TGTGCCAGCAGCCACTATGGAGAGCAGTATTTT.

This chain links TRBV28 with TRBJ2-2; possible D gene TRBD1, 5 bases. Trimming left V 3 bases short and J 0 bases short, with 8 bases between. Germline V lookup: CDR1 MDHEN, CDR2 SYDVKM. The CDR3 covers 15 residues. The CDR3 nucleotides read TGTGCCAGCAGTTTTCAGGGCGCGAACACCGGGGAGCTGTTTTTT. It codes for CASSFQGANTGELFF. The full variable domain, rest sourced from reference TRBV28 and TRBJ2-2, is DVKVTQSSRYLVKRTGEKVFLECVQDMDHENMFWYRQDPGLGLRLIYFSYDVKMKEKGDIPEGYSVSREKKERFSLILESASTNQTSMYLCASSFQGANTGELFFGEGSRLTVL.

This clone was recorded a few times. The V call is TRBV6-6, the J call TRBJ2-1, with D perhaps TRBD2 (6 bases). The germline CDR1 and CDR2 sequences are MNHNY and SVGAGI (reference sequence). V was pared by 10 bases and J by 1 base, with 14 bases between. The CDR3 totals 14 residues. In nucleotides, the CDR3 is TGTGCCACCGTACTAGCAGAGTCCTACAATGAGCAGTTCTTC. Protein product: CATVLAESYNEQFF.

This clone showed up just a few times. The chain uses TRBV6-6 and TRBJ1-2, with D unresolved. The V gene's germline CDR1 is MNHNY and CDR2 SVGAGI (reference sequence). Trimming took 2 bases from V and 8 from J, leaving 12 bases between them. This CDR3 contains 13 residues. CDR3 bases: TGTGCCAGCAGTTACGAGGTAGCGAAAGGCTACACCTTC. This codes for CASSYEVAKGYTF.

This clone was observed a handful of times. The V gene is TRBV7-2, the J gene TRBJ2-3, with D possibly matching TRBD2 (5 bases). Trimming removed 4 bases from V and 1 base from J, with 18 bases in between. The CDR3 loop spans 17 amino acids. Germline V gives CDR1 SGHTA, CDR2 FQGNSA. CDR3 sequence reads: CASSYPGDPRGTDTQYF. The CDR3 region has the DNA TGTGCCAGCAGCTATCCCGGAGACCCGCGGGGCACAGATACGCAGTATTTT.

The rearrangement uses TRBV29-1 and TRBJ1-5, with TRBD1 as a possible D gene (5 bases). Trimming removed 4 bases at V and 7 bases at J, with 17 bases between. The CDR3 loop spans 14 amino acids. The germline gives CDR1 SQVTM, CDR2 ANQGSEA. CDR3 sequence: CSVAISGVDQPQHF. The CDR3 coding sequence is TGCAGCGTTGCTATCTCGGGGGTAGACCAGCCCCAGCATTTT.

The chain carries TRBV5-5 and TRBJ2-5; 7 bases agree with TRBD1. This CDR3 comprises 15 residues. The ends lost 1 base at V and 2 bases at J; junction bases unmatched: 5. Germline V lookup: CDR1 SGHKS, CDR2 YYEKEE (reference sequence). The CDR3 DNA reads TGTGCCAGCAGCTTGCCCGGGACAGAGCAAGAGACCCAGTACTTC. Amino acid sequence: CASSLPGTEQETQYF.